These T cell receptor beta chains were read from a single sample in a study of regulatory T cells in long-lasting Graves disease. In TCRdb, the multiplex PCR reads were re-called with MiXCR into one record per CDR3 protein. The repertoire holds hundreds of thousands of distinct CDR3 sequences, roughly 15% seen once, with 15% to 20% in the top ten. These data also formed part of another study, on T cells in Graves' hyperthyroidism and ophthalmopathy.

The material was peripheral blood mononuclear cells (PBMCs), obtained at new diagnosis, from a patient treated with antithyroid drugs. These receptors originate from a woman between 25 and 40 years old with Graves disease. CDR3s include the opening cysteine and the closing phenylalanine or tryptophan. Each record gives: clone size, CDR3 length, J gene, V gene, D gene, CDR3 DNA, CDR3 protein. D genes are given only for firm matches. The size of a clone is reported for some rows only, either as once, few or many, or as a class for expanded clones.

-,14,TRBJ2-2,TRBV6-5,-,TGTGCCAGCAGTTACCATCAGAACACCGGGGAGCTGTTTTTT,CASSYHQNTGELFF
many,11,TRBJ1-6,TRBV28,-,TGTGCCAGCAGTTCGTGGTCACCCCTCCACTTT,CASSSWSPLHF
many,13,TRBJ1-5,TRBV6-1,-,TGTGCCACAGTCGTCCACCCCCAGCAGCCCCAGCATTTT,CATVVHPQQPQHF
many,15,TRBJ1-1,TRBV7-2,-,TGTGCCAGCAGCTTAGCGCGAGGGCAGAACACTGAAGCTTTCTTT,CASSLARGQNTEAFF
-,13,TRBJ1-2,TRBV5-1,-,TGCGCCAGCAGCTTGGACGGAGGTGGGGGCTACACCTTC,CASSLDGGGGYTF
-,16,TRBJ2-3,TRBV5-1,-,TGCGCCAGCAGCTTGGATTGGCAGGGTAGCACAGATACGCAGTATTTT,CASSLDWQGSTDTQYF
many,15,TRBJ1-5,TRBV19,TRBD1,TGTGCCAGTAGTATAGGGACAGGCGGCAATCAGCCCCAGCATTTT,CASSIGTGGNQPQHF
many,14,TRBJ2-1,TRBV28,-,TGTGCCAGCATACGCGGAGATTCCTACAATGAGCAGTTCTTC,CASIRGDSYNEQFF
-,15,TRBJ1-5,TRBV19,-,TGTGCCAGTACCCCTGGGGGCATCTCCAATCAGCCCCAGCATTTT,CASTPGGISNQPQHF
few,16,TRBJ2-7,TRBV28,-,TGTGCCAGCAGACCACGGACGGGAAAAAGCTCCTACGAGCAGTACTTC,CASRPRTGKSSYEQYF
few,14,TRBJ2-7,TRBV27,-,TGTGCCAGCAGCCCCGCGCAGTCCAACTACGAGCAGTACTTC,CASSPAQSNYEQYF
-,14,TRBJ1-1,TRBV6-5,-,TGTGCCAGCAGTTACCCAGCGCTGAACACTGAAGCTTTCTTT,CASSYPALNTEAFF
many,14,TRBJ2-2,TRBV11-2,TRBD2,TGTGCCAGCACCGGGACTAGCGGGAGGGGGGAGCTGTTTTTT,CASTGTSGRGELFF
many,15,TRBJ1-5,TRBV6-1,-,TGTGCCAGCTCCCCTTTTAGAGGTAGCAATCAGCCCCAGCATTTT,CASSPFRGSNQPQHF
-,11,TRBJ2-1,TRBV6-1,-,TGTGCCAGCAGTGAAGCGAGCGAGCAGTCCTTC,CASSEASEQSF
-,14,TRBJ1-2,TRBV5-6,-,TGTGCCAGCAGGTATAGAGGGAGTCAATATGGCTACACCTTC,CASRYRGSQYGYTF
few,16,TRBJ2-1,TRBV6-2/TRBV6-3,TRBD1,TGTGCCAGCAACACCGGGACAGGGGGGCCCTACAATGAGCAGTTCTTC,CASNTGTGGPYNEQFF
-,11,TRBJ2-5,TRBV20-1,-,TGCAGTGCTAGGGCCCAAGAGACCCAGTACTTC,CSARAQETQYF
-,15,TRBJ2-2,TRBV6-5,-,TGTGCCAGCAGTTTTAGGGGGATGACCACCGGGGAGCTGTTTTTT,CASSFRGMTTGELFF
-,13,TRBJ2-7,TRBV19,-,TGTGCCAGTAGTTCTCACGGGGCCTACGAGCAGTACTTC,CASSSHGAYEQYF
-,15,TRBJ1-5,TRBV6-1,TRBD1,TGTGCCAGCAGTGCGGAGACAGGGGCCCGCCAGCCCCAGCATTTT,CASSAETGARQPQHF
-,15,TRBJ1-6,TRBV7-9,TRBD1,TGTGCCAGCAGCTTAGGGGACAGAAACGATTCACCCCTCCACTTT,CASSLGDRNDSPLHF
many,16,TRBJ1-4,TRBV28,-,TGTGCCAGCAGTTCTGCTCCCGGGACAACTAATGAAAAACTGTTTTTT,CASSSAPGTTNEKLFF
-,13,TRBJ2-7,TRBV20-1,-,TGCAGTGCTAGTTGGGCGGGTCCCTACGAGCAGTACTTC,CSASWAGPYEQYF
few,14,TRBJ1-1,TRBV19,TRBD1,TGTGCCAGTAGTGGCCGGACAGGGTGGACTGAAGCTTTCTTT,CASSGRTGWTEAFF
many,14,TRBJ2-3,TRBV20-1,TRBD2,TGCAGTGCTAGAGGGGGAGGGGTTGCAGATACGCAGTATTTT,CSARGGGVADTQYF
many,13,TRBJ2-5,TRBV7-2,TRBD1,TGTGCCAGCAGCCGACAGGGTGGAGAGACCCAGTACTTC,CASSRQGGETQYF
many,11,TRBJ2-5,TRBV29-1,-,TGCAGCGTTACAGGGACCGAGACCCAGTACTTC,CSVTGTETQYF
few,15,TRBJ1-4,TRBV5-1,-,TGCGCCAGCAGCGCCCAGTCCGGGACTGGGGGAAAACTGTTTTTT,CASSAQSGTGGKLFF
many,17,TRBJ2-7,TRBV27,-,TGTGCCAGCAGTCCCTCCCCGGTGGCAAAAGGGGTACGCGAGCAGTACTTC,CASSPSPVAKGVREQYF
-,18,TRBJ2-6,TRBV7-3,TRBD1,TGTGCCAGCAGCCTACCCGGGACAGGGAGCTCTGGGGCCAACGTCCTGACTTTC,CASSLPGTGSSGANVLTF
few,14,TRBJ2-5,TRBV28,-,TGTGCCAGCATCCACCGGGACAACCAAGAGACCCAGTACTTC,CASIHRDNQETQYF
many,17,TRBJ2-1,TRBV24-1,-,TGTGCCACCAGTGATCCCCACGGACCGAGCTCCTACAATGAGCAGTTCTTC,CATSDPHGPSSYNEQFF
few,12,TRBJ2-7,TRBV7-9,-,TGTGCCAGCACCCAAGGGGGCTACGAGCAGTACTTC,CASTQGGYEQYF
many,13,TRBJ1-4,TRBV12-3/TRBV12-4,-,TGTGCCAGCAGCCCAAGAGCGAATGAAAAACTGTTTTTT,CASSPRANEKLFF
-,15,TRBJ1-5,TRBV19,-,TGTGCCAGTATGGGGGGCCTAAGTAGCAATCAGCCCCAGCATTTT,CASMGGLSSNQPQHF
few,13,TRBJ1-4,TRBV6-1,-,TGTGCCAGCAGTACAGATCTCAATGAAAAACTGTTTTTT,CASSTDLNEKLFF
-,15,TRBJ2-3,TRBV7-6,TRBD2,TGTGCCAGCAGCCGGACTAGCGGGACCCCCACCCAGGAGTATTTT,CASSRTSGTPTQEYF
few,14,TRBJ2-7,TRBV10-3,-,TGTGCCATCAGTGTGGGTGGCTTGAGCTGGGAGCAGTACTTC,CAISVGGLSWEQYF
few,11,TRBJ2-7,TRBV29-1,-,TGCAGCGTTGAAGTTTACTACGAGCAGTACTTC,CSVEVYYEQYF
many,11,TRBJ2-7,TRBV28,-,TGTGCCATCTGGGGAGGCTACGAGCAGTACTTC,CAIWGGYEQYF
-,12,TRBJ2-3,TRBV20-1,-,TGCAGTGCTATTAGGAGCACAGATACGCGGTATTTT,CSAIRSTDTRYF
many,15,TRBJ1-6,TRBV28,TRBD1,TGTGCCAGCAGTCTCCTGGGACAGGGAAATTCACCCCTCCACTTT,CASSLLGQGNSPLHF
many,14,TRBJ2-5,TRBV2,TRBD2,TGTGCCAGCAGTGACGTAGTGGCGGGAGGACGAGAGTACTTC,CASSDVVAGGREYF
-,20,TRBJ2-1,TRBV19,-,TGTGCCAGTAAGAAGGAAATTATAGGGGGGTTAAGCGCTACCTACAATGAGCAGTTCTTC,CASKKEIIGGLSATYNEQFF
many,13,TRBJ2-1,TRBV2,-,TGTGCCAGCAGTCAACTTATGGGGGATGAGCAGTTCTTC,CASSQLMGDEQFF
-,14,TRBJ2-1,TRBV6-1,-,TGTGCCAGCAGTGTCGGGGGGCCCTACAATGAGCAGTTCTTC,CASSVGGPYNEQFF
many,14,TRBJ2-7,TRBV11-2,-,TGTGCCAGCAGCTTCTCTCAGGTCTCCTACGAGCAGTACTTC,CASSFSQVSYEQYF
few,14,TRBJ1-2,TRBV30,-,TGTGCCTGTCTCTCGGCGGGGGGGGGCTATGGCTACACCTTC,CACLSAGGGYGYTF
many,15,TRBJ1-3,TRBV28,-,TGTGCCAGCAGCCCCAGCATAAGCTCTGGAAACACCATATATTTT,CASSPSISSGNTIYF
few,15,TRBJ2-1,TRBV5-1,-,TGCGCCAGCACCTCAGACAGCCGACCCTACAATGAGCAGTTCTTC,CASTSDSRPYNEQFF
few,13,TRBJ2-3,TRBV10-3,-,TGTGCCATCAGGGGGACTAGCACAGATACGCAGTATTTT,CAIRGTSTDTQYF
many,13,TRBJ2-5,TRBV6-1,TRBD1,TGTGCCAGCAAGACAGGGGTAGGAGAGACCCAGTACTTC,CASKTGVGETQYF
many,13,TRBJ1-2,TRBV6-2/TRBV6-3,-,TGTGCCAGCAGTGGCGACAGTATCTATGGCTACACCTTC,CASSGDSIYGYTF